The clone carrying this T cell receptor (beta chain) was found a few times. The antigen is not known. Germline trimming cut 3 bases from V and 4 bases from J; bases unmatched to any gene: 10. Germline CDR1 and CDR2: SGHVS and FQNEAQ. The CDR3 contains 16 residues. This record comes from a study of T cell repertoires in cytomegalovirus infection. Study details: The public TCR beta signatures pointed to both CMV infection and matching HLA type.

TCRdb used MiXCR to reprocess the reads, holding one entry per CDR3 protein. The sample shows around 550,000 distinct CDR3 sequences, more than 25% of them seen only once. The study's findings and limits: Ex vivo, HLA-C-restricted CMV-specific TCR beta clonotypes prevailed over the rest of the response.

Sequencing was performed on PBMCs. V gene TRBV7-8 combines with J gene TRBJ2-7; 9 nucleotides line up with TRBD1. The sequence was collected from a human donor in good health (CMV status not recorded). Some clones in this sample may be carry-over from other donors' samples. The CDR3 bases are TGTGCCAGCAGCTTGGGGCCCGGGACAGGGAGGTACGAGCAGTACTTC. Translated: CASSLGPGTGRYEQYF.